This T cell receptor beta chain was captured by sequencing in a study of cytomegalovirus exposure and HLA in healthy donors. Profiling relied on immunoSEQ multiplex PCR, and the TCRdb table lists in-frame clones only, not all of them. The sample lists under 100,000 clones; roughly 96% were seen once. CDR1 is MNHEY, CDR2 SMNVEV, per germline (reference sequence). Trimming took off 9 bases at V and 2 bases at J, with 29 bases between the two ends. There are 18 residues in the CDR3. The specimen was PBMCs. The origin of this receptor is a woman younger than 35 in good health and CMV-seronegative. This chain uses TRBV27 with TRBJ2-7, with D possibly TRBD2 on 6 matching bases. CDR3 nucleotides: TGTGCCAGACGTCACCGGGTGAGAAGCGGGCTATTGACCTACGAGCAGTACTTC. Encoded protein: CARRHRVRSGLLTYEQYF.